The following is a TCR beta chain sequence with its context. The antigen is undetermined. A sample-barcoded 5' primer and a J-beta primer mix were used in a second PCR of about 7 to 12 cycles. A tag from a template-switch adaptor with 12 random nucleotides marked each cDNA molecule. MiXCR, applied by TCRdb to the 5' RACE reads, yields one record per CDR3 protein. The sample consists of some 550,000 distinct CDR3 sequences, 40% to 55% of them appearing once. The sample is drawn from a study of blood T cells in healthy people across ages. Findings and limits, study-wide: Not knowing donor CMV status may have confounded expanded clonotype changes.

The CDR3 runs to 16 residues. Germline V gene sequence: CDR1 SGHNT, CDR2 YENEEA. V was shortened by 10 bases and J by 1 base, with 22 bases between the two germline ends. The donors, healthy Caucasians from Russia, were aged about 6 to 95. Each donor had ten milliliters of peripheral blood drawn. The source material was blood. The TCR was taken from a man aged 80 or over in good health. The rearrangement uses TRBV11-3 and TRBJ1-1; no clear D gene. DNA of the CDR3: TGTGCCACCATCGTCCCTAAAATAGGGTCGAACACTGAAGCTTTCTTT. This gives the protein CATIVPKIGSNTEAFF.